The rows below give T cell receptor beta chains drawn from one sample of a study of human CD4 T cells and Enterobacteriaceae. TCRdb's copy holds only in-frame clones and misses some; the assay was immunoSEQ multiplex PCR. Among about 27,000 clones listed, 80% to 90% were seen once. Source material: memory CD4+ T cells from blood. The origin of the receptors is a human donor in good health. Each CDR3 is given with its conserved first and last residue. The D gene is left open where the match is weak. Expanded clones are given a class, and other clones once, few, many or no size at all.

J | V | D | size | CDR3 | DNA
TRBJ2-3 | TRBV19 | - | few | CASSIGQGSTDTQYF | TGTGCCAGTAGTATTGGGCAAGGGAGCACAGATACGCAGTATTTT
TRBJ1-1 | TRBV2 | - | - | CASSDQIAEAFF | TGTGCCAGCAGTGACCAGATTGCTGAAGCTTTCTTT
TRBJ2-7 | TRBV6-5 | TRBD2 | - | CASRGRVFEQYF | TGTGCCAGCCGCGGGAGGGTTTTCGAGCAGTACTTC
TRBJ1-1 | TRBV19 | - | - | CASSIGVGRAVNTEAFF | TGTGCCAGTAGTATTGGAGTGGGCAGGGCTGTGAACACTGAAGCTTTCTTT
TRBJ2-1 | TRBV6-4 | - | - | CASSDGAQGGSYNEQFF | TGTGCCAGCAGTGACGGTGCCCAGGGAGGCTCCTACAATGAGCAGTTCTTC
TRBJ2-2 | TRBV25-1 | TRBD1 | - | CASSPPPGQGATGELFF | TGTGCCAGCAGCCCGCCCCCGGGACAGGGGGCCACCGGGGAGCTGTTTTTT
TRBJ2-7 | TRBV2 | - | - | CASSEGPQYF | TGTGCCAGCAGCGAGGGGCCCCAGTACTTC
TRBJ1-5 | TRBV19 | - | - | CASSIGNQPQHF | TGTGCCAGTAGTATCGGCAATCAGCCCCAGCATTTT
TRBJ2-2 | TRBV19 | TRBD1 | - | CASSGQGKAGELFF | TGTGCCAGTAGCGGACAGGGGAAGGCCGGGGAGCTGTTTTTT
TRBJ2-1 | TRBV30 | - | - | CAWSVGASYNEQFF | TGTGCCTGGAGTGTAGGAGCGTCCTACAATGAGCAGTTCTTC
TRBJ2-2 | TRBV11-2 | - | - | CASSINTGELFF | TGTGCCAGCAGCATAAACACCGGGGAGCTGTTTTTT
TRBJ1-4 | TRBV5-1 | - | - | CASSLSPREKLFF | TGCGCCAGCAGCTTGAGTCCGAGAGAAAAACTGTTTTTT
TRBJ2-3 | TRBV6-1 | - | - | CASNNLFGDTQYF | TGTGCCAGCAATAATCTTTTCGGGGATACGCAGTATTTT
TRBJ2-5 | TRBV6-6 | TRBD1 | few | CASNGQGKETQYF | TGTGCCAGCAATGGACAGGGTAAAGAGACCCAGTACTTC
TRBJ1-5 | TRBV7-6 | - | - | CASSFMNQPQHF | TGTGCCAGCAGCTTTATGAATCAGCCCCAGCATTTT
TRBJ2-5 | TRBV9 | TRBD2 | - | CASSGVKGGPGQTQYF | TGTGCCAGCAGCGGAGTAAAGGGAGGGCCCGGACAGACCCAGTACTTC
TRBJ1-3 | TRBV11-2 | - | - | CASSSYREPNTIYF | TGTGCCAGCAGCTCCTACCGGGAACCCAACACCATATATTTT
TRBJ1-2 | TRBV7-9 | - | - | CASGEWRDEGGYTF | TGTGCCAGCGGGGAATGGAGGGACGAGGGGGGCTACACCTTC
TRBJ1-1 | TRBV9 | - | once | CASSVAGTNTEAFF | TGTGCCAGCAGCGTAGCGGGAACAAACACTGAAGCTTTCTTT
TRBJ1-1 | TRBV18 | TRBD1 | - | CASSASRQGRSTEAFF | TGTGCCAGCTCAGCGAGTCGACAGGGCCGGAGCACTGAAGCTTTCTTT
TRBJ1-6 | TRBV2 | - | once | CASMSDGSNSPLHF | TGTGCCAGCATGTCGGACGGATCTAATTCACCCCTCCACTTT
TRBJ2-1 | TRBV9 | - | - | CASSVGGRDNEQFF | TGTGCCAGCAGCGTAGGGGGCAGGGACAATGAGCAGTTCTTC
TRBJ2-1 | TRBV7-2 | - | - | CASSLAGGATYNEQFF | TGTGCCAGCAGCTTAGCTGGCGGGGCCACCTACAATGAGCAGTTCTTC
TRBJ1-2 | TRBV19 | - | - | CASSSQGPYGYTF | TGTGCCAGTAGTTCTCAGGGGCCCTATGGCTACACCTTC
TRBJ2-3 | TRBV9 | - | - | CASSVVAGSSTDTQYF | TGTGCCAGCAGCGTAGTTGCAGGATCTAGCACAGATACGCAGTATTTT
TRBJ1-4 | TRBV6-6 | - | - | CASSRINEKLFF | TGTGCCAGCAGTAGAATTAATGAAAAACTGTTTTTT
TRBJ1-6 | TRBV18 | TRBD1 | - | CASSRDRVGSPLHF | TGTGCCAGCTCACGGGACAGGGTCGGATCACCCCTCCACTTT
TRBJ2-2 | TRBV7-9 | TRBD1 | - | CASRPGTGNTGELFF | TGTGCCAGCAGGCCCGGGACAGGGAACACCGGGGAGCTGTTTTTT
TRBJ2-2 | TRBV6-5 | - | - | CASKPDGATGELFF | TGTGCCAGCAAACCCGACGGGGCCACCGGGGAGCTGTTTTTT
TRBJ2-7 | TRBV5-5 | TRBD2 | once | CASSSTSGSYEQYF | TGTGCCAGCAGCTCAACTAGCGGATCCTACGAGCAGTACTTC
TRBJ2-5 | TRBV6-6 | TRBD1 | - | CASNAGTGMTQYF | TGTGCCAGCAACGCCGGGACAGGAATGACCCAGTACTTC
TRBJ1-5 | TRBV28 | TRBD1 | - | CASSYNRGGSPQHF | TGTGCCAGCAGTTACAACAGGGGCGGCTCGCCCCAGCATTTT
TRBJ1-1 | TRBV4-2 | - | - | CASTPSLERTNTEAFF | TGTGCCAGCACTCCCTCATTGGAAAGGACGAACACTGAAGCTTTCTTT
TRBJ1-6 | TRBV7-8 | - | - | CASSYQEDSPLHF | TGTGCCAGCAGCTACCAGGAGGATTCACCCCTCCACTTT
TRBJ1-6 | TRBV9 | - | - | CASSVADFSPLHF | TGTGCCAGCAGCGTAGCAGACTTTTCACCCCTCCACTTT
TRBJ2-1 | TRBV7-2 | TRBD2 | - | CASSLVRLGGRANEQFF | TGTGCCAGCAGCTTAGTTCGATTGGGCGGGAGGGCCAATGAGCAGTTCTTC
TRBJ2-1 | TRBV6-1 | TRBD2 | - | CASSAPGGVAGAYNEQFF | TGTGCCAGCAGTGCCCCCGGGGGGGTAGCGGGGGCCTACAATGAGCAGTTCTTC
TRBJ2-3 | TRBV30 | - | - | CASDASTDTQYF | TGTGCCTCGGACGCTAGCACAGATACGCAGTATTTT
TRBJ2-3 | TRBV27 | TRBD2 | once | CASSFRTGPGGTDTQYF | TGTGCCAGCAGTTTTCGAACCGGGCCGGGGGGGACAGATACGCAGTATTTT
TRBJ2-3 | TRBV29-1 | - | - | CSVEETLRRTDTQYF | TGCAGCGTTGAAGAAACTCTAAGAAGGACAGATACGCAGTATTTT
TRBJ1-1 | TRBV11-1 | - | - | CASSPPGWTEAFF | TGTGCCAGCAGCCCGCCGGGGTGGACTGAAGCTTTCTTT
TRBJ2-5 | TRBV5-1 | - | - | CASSRSPGVAQETQYF | TGCGCCAGCAGTAGGTCCCCAGGGGTGGCACAAGAGACCCAGTACTTC
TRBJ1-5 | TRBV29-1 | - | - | CSGGQGSQPQHF | TGCAGCGGGGGGCAGGGGAGTCAGCCCCAGCATTTT
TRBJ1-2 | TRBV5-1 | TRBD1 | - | CASSSRTGQLGYTF | TGCGCCAGCAGCAGTCGGACAGGTCAACTAGGCTACACCTTC
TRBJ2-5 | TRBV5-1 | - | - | CASSLARDQETQYF | TGCGCCAGCAGCTTGGCCAGAGACCAAGAGACCCAGTACTTC
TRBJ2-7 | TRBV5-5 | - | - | CASMGHEQYF | TGTGCCAGCATGGGGCACGAGCAGTACTTC
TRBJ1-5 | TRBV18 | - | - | CASSPPGSQPQHF | TGTGCCAGCTCACCACCGGGGAGTCAGCCCCAGCATTTT
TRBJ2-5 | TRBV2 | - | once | CASSRETVQETQYF | TGTGCCAGCAGCCGGGAGACGGTACAAGAGACCCAGTACTTC
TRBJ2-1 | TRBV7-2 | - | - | CASSLWSSRLVSYNEQFF | TGTGCCAGCAGCTTATGGTCATCTCGACTAGTCTCCTACAATGAGCAGTTCTTC
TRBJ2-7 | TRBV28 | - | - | CASGGTYEQYF | TGTGCCAGCGGGGGAACCTACGAGCAGTACTTC
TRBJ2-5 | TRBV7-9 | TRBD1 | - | CASSRTGTGVGETQYF | TGTGCCAGCAGCAGGACCGGGACAGGGGTTGGAGAGACCCAGTACTTC
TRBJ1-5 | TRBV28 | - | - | CASSYKSSNQPQHF | TGTGCCAGCAGCTATAAAAGTAGCAATCAGCCCCAGCATTTT
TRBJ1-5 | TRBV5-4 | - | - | CASSLGGSNQPQHF | TGTGCCAGCAGCTTGGGGGGGTCTAATCAGCCCCAGCATTTT
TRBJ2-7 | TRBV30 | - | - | CAWREITLGKAYEQYF | TGTGCCTGGAGAGAAATTACGCTGGGGAAGGCCTACGAGCAGTACTTC
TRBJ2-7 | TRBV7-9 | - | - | CASNKGRLSYEQYF | TGTGCCAGCAACAAAGGCAGGCTCTCCTACGAGCAGTACTTC
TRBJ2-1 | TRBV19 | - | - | CASSALGVRDTYNEQFF | TGTGCCAGTAGTGCCTTGGGGGTGAGGGACACCTACAATGAGCAGTTCTTC
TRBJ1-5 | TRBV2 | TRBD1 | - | CASSPGQANQPQHF | TGTGCCAGCAGCCCGGGACAGGCCAATCAGCCCCAGCATTTT
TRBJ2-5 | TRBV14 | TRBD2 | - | CASSQDMVFAGARVETQYF | TGTGCCAGCAGCCAAGATATGGTCTTCGCGGGAGCGCGAGTCGAGACCCAGTACTTC
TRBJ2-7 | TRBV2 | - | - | CASSERILYEQYF | TGTGCCAGCAGTGAACGGATCCTCTACGAGCAGTACTTC
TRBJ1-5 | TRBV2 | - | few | CASSDFGVRQPQHF | TGTGCCAGCAGTGATTTTGGGGTACGTCAGCCCCAGCATTTT